The present TCR beta chain was sequenced within a study of regulatory T cells in long-lasting Graves disease. The overall study: Graves' patients, diagnosed recently, had received antithyroid drugs under 3 months. Study results and caveats: Favored gene segments in persistent disease were TRBV28, TRBJ1-2 and TRBJ2-5.

Time point denoted: newly diagnosed GD, antithyroid drugs for less than 3 months. RNA extracted from PBMCs served as the sequencing template. Patients came through an endocrinology department, and that department was in Xi'an, China. There are many counts of this clonotype. Its specificity is not known. CDR3 regions were amplified by Arm-PCR using iRepertoire HTBI primers to build TCR beta libraries. TCRdb ran MiXCR on the multiplex PCR reads and lists one entry per CDR3 protein. The repertoire holds 400,000 to 500,000 distinct CDR3 sequences, with 15% as singletons. The V segment lost 2 bases and the J segment 2 bases; nucleotides outside the gene matches: 6. There are 15 residues in the CDR3. These same data were also listed under a study on T cells in Graves' hyperthyroidism and ophthalmopathy.

The receptor comes from a woman in her twenties or thirties with Graves disease. V is TRBV12-3 or TRBV12-4 and J is TRBJ2-7; 7 bases align to TRBD2. The source was peripheral blood mononuclear cells (PBMCs), collected at new diagnosis, from a patient treated with antithyroid drugs. CDR3 DNA sequence: TGTGCCAGCAGTTTATCCGGGACTAACGCCTACGAGCAGTACTTC. Protein: CASSLSGTNAYEQYF.